This passage covers 32 T cell receptor beta chains from one sample sequenced in a study of T-cell reconstitution after alpha-beta-depleted transplantation in children (TCRdb year 2016). This sample's treatment or condition label indicates: allogeneic hematopoietic cell transplantation with graft depleted of TCRalphabeta T cells and CD19 B cells. Libraries were built with PCR. Sequencing was carried out with an Illumina HiSeq 2500. TCR libraries were prepared with molecular barcoding, using unique molecular identifiers to normalize TCRbeta repertoire quantification. TCRdb ran its own pipeline on the public reads, namely fastp trimming at Q25 and MiXCR clone calling, and kept in-frame beta chains. Records with the same CDR3 protein are collapsed into one entry carrying the most frequent genes and DNA. For this sample the table gives 580,000 or so distinct CDR3 sequences, of which roughly 23% were detected only once. Jointly, the top ten make up roughly 14% of the sample.

The sequenced sample was PBMCs, mostly from graft donor cells, obtained 360 days after TCRalphabeta/CD19-depleted stem cell transplant. The source is a boy less than two years old who had a stem cell transplant for acute myeloid leukemia, so the T cells may come from the graft donor.

This chain connects TRBV6-5 to TRBJ2-6, with D uncertain. CDR3 length equals 15 residues. Germline values: CDR1 MNHEY, CDR2 SVGAGI. Trimming cost V 4 bases and J 0 bases, with 7 bases left between them. The CDR3 region is CASSSYFSGANVLTF. DNA of the CDR3: TGTGCCAGCAGTTCCTACTTCTCTGGGGCCAACGTCCTGACTTTC.

This clonotype was observed a few times. V gene TRBV6-1 combines with J gene TRBJ2-1, with 7 nucleotides matching TRBD1. The CDR3 spans 19 residues. Germline V lookup: CDR1 MNHNS, CDR2 SASEGT. The J segment lost 6 bases and the V segment lost 3 bases, leaving 20 bases of the junction unmatched. CDR3 region: CASSEFPRPARTGFNEQFF. DNA for the CDR3: TGTGCCAGCAGTGAGTTTCCACGACCCGCGCGGACAGGATTCAATGAGCAGTTCTTC.

The chain uses TRBV29-1 and TRBJ1-2, with 7 positions matching TRBD1. Germline CDR1 SQVTM, CDR2 ANQGSEA. J lost 10 bases, V lost 0 bases, and 2 bases had no gene match. The CDR3 has 11 amino acids. CDR3 in DNA: TGCAGCGTTGAAGAGGGACAGATCTACACCTTC. Translation: CSVEEGQIYTF.

This clonotype has more than one count but fewer than ten. The CDR3 DNA follows: TGTGCCAGCAGCTTAGCGTCTGACTCCCAGTTCTTC. Protein sequence: CASSLASDSQFF. This chain links TRBV7-9 with TRBJ2-1; D ambiguous. CDR1 and CDR2 (germline): SEHNR, FQNEAQ (reference sequence). The CDR3 loop spans 12 amino acids. V lost 0 bases and J lost 13, with 10 bases in between.

This clonotype was counted between two and nine times. V gene TRBV27 combines with J gene TRBJ2-3; 10 nucleotides match TRBD1. The CDR3 has 15 residues. CDR1 and CDR2 from the germline V gene are MNHEY and SMNVEV (reference sequence). J gave up 0 bases and V 5 bases, and 2 bases lay outside the gene matches. The CDR3 region is CASSGDRGSTDTQYF. The CDR3, as DNA: TGTGCCAGCAGTGGGGACAGGGGTAGCACAGATACGCAGTATTTT.

This clonotype has ten or more counts. The chain combines TRBV5-5 with TRBJ2-1; possibly TRBD2 for D (5 bases). Trimming left V 2 bases short and J 6 bases short, with 9 bases between. CDR3 length: 13 amino acids. CDR1 and CDR2 from the germline V gene are SGHKS and YYEKEE (reference sequence). The CDR3 DNA is TGTGCCAGCAGCTTAGAGGGAGTCAATGAGCAGTTCTTC. It yields the protein CASSLEGVNEQFF.

The rearrangement links TRBV20-1 to TRBJ2-1, with TRBD2 matching 9 bases. This CDR3 region has 14 residues. The junction had 7 bases not matched to a gene; V was cut back by 6 bases and J by 4 bases. Germline V gene sequence: CDR1 DFQATT, CDR2 SNEGSKA (reference sequence). CDR3 DNA: TGCAGTGCCTTTAGCGGGGGCCTATACAATGAGCAGTTCTTC. It yields the protein CSAFSGGLYNEQFF.

This clonotype was picked up many times. V and J are TRBV3-1 and TRBJ2-7; D is ambiguous. The V and J ends lost 0 bases and 2 bases respectively, with 2 bases between them. This CDR3 region has 12 residues. Germline assignment: CDR1 LGHDT and CDR2 YNNKEL (reference sequence). This chain's CDR3 is CASSQDTYEQYF. CDR3 nucleotides: TGTGCCAGCAGCCAAGACACCTACGAGCAGTACTTC.

The table lists this clonotype with many counts. The V and J genes are TRBV29-1 and TRBJ2-5; possibly TRBD1 or TRBD2 for D (5 bases each). The V end lost 4 bases, the J end lost 5 bases, and 20 bases lay between the germline ends. Germline V CDR1 and CDR2: SQVTM, ANQGSEA. The CDR3 is 15 amino acids. This chain's CDR3 is CSVGQTGTPGETQYF. The CDR3 DNA is TGCAGCGTTGGCCAGACCGGGACGCCGGGGGAGACCCAGTACTTC.

This chain's CDR3 is CATSRGAGTDYQPQHF. The CDR3 coding sequence is TGTGCCACCAGCAGAGGAGCCGGGACAGATTATCAGCCCCAGCATTTT. The chain recombines TRBV15 with TRBJ1-5, with 7 bases aligning to TRBD1. With V trimmed by 1 base and J by 5 bases, 8 bases remained unmatched. The CDR3 is 16 residues long. Germline V gene sequence: CDR1 LNHNV, CDR2 YYDKDF (reference sequence).

V is TRBV20-1 and J is TRBJ2-2; D remains ambiguous. This CDR3 comprises 16 residues. Per germline, CDR1 DFQATT and CDR2 SNEGSKA (reference sequence). V was clipped by 2 bases and J by 0 bases, with 13 bases between them. CDR3 bases: TGCAGTGCTAGAAACAGAAGGTTGGCGAACACCGGGGAGCTGTTTTTT. This encodes CSARNRRLANTGELFF.

V gene TRBV6-6 combines with J gene TRBJ1-1; D may be TRBD1 (6 bases). Germline V gene lookup returns CDR1 MNHNY and CDR2 SVGAGI (reference sequence). The CDR3 is 12 residues long. Trimming took off 6 bases at V and 4 bases at J, with 9 bases between the two ends. CDR3 in amino acids: CASRGGSTEAFF. Here the CDR3 DNA reads TGTGCCAGCAGAGGGGGTAGCACTGAAGCTTTCTTT.

The table lists this clonotype with many counts. The V gene is TRBV7-9, the J gene TRBJ2-7, with D unresolved. The germline CDR1 and CDR2 sequences are SEHNR and FQNEAQ (reference sequence). The CDR3 extends over 12 amino acids. The V and J ends lost 4 bases and 2 bases respectively, with 6 bases between them. The CDR3 DNA follows: TGTGCCAGCAGCTCGATAGCCTACGAGCAGTACTTC. Translating it yields CASSSIAYEQYF.

At least ten counts were recorded for this clonotype. The chain employs TRBV6-1 and TRBJ1-2; tentatively, D is TRBD1 (6 bases). The CDR3 has 16 amino acids. Trimming left V 4 bases short and J 1 base short, with 16 bases between. Germline V gives CDR1 MNHNS, CDR2 SASEGT. The CDR3 region is CASSAVDRPLNYGYTF. CDR3 bases: TGTGCCAGCAGTGCTGTTGACAGGCCCCTTAACTATGGCTACACCTTC.

This clonotype came up a few times. This chain joins TRBV6-1 and TRBJ1-1; no definite D call. Trimming cost V 6 bases and J 0 bases, with 20 bases left between them. Germline V lookup: CDR1 MNHNS, CDR2 SASEGT. The CDR3 runs 17 residues. CDR3 DNA sequence: TGTGCCAGCAGGTCTAGCTTCCCCAGGAGTTTGAACACTGAAGCTTTCTTT. Translating it yields CASRSSFPRSLNTEAFF.

This clonotype was observed a handful of times. This chain joins TRBV24-1 and TRBJ2-7; 7 positions match TRBD1. The V segment lost 4 bases and the J segment 4 bases; nucleotides outside the gene matches: 9. The CDR3 is 15 residues long. Germline V CDR1 and CDR2: KGHDR, SFDVKD. In DNA form, the CDR3 reads TGTGCCACCAGTGAATCTCGACAGGGACGATACGAGCAGTACTTC. Amino acid sequence: CATSESRQGRYEQYF.

The chain combines TRBV16 with TRBJ1-5; no reliable D call. CDR3 length: 13 residues. Between the trimmed V and J ends, which lost 4 bases and 5 bases, there was a span of 9 bases. Germline V gives CDR1 KGHSY, CDR2 FQNENV. The CDR3 nucleotides are TGTGCCAGCAGCCTGAGAAGGGATCAGCCCCAGCATTTT. Residues: CASSLRRDQPQHF.

This clonotype has more than one count but fewer than ten. The chain links TRBV20-1 to TRBJ1-5; D gene ambiguous. CDR3 size: 13 residues. CDR1 is DFQATT, CDR2 SNEGSKA, per germline (reference sequence). The ends were cut back, 3 bases at V and 3 bases at J, with 9 bases in the middle. CDR3 bases: TGCAGTGCTAGGGGAGCTTTCAATCAGCCCCAGCATTTT. Protein: CSARGAFNQPQHF.

V gene TRBV12-3 or TRBV12-4 combines with J gene TRBJ1-3; D uncertain. With 7 bases removed from V and 0 bases from J, the gap between germline ends came to 10 bases. CDR3 length: 14 amino acids. The CDR3: CASMRQLSGNTIYF. In DNA, the CDR3 is TGTGCCAGCATGCGGCAGCTCTCTGGAAACACCATATATTTT.

There are many counts of this clonotype. This chain links TRBV29-1 with TRBJ1-1; no clear D. The CDR3 is made up of 12 amino acids. V was pared by 7 bases and J by 0 bases, with 9 bases between. Germline CDR1 SQVTM, CDR2 ANQGSEA. The CDR3 reads CSAQMMNTEAFF. The CDR3 nucleotides read TGCAGCGCCCAAATGATGAACACTGAAGCTTTCTTT.

The J gene is TRBJ2-5, the V gene TRBV20-1, with D uncertain. Per germline, CDR1 DFQATT and CDR2 SNEGSKA (reference sequence). The CDR3 has 13 residues. Between the trimmed V and J ends, which lost 3 bases and 5 bases, there was a span of 13 bases. CDR3 sequence reads: CSASQWARETQYF. The DNA of the CDR3 is TGCAGTGCTAGCCAGTGGGCGCGGGAGACCCAGTACTTC.

The table lists this clonotype with many counts. The chain couples TRBV6-1 to TRBJ2-5; D may be TRBD1 (6 bases). From germline, CDR1 is MNHNS and CDR2 SASEGT. Trimming pared 4 bases from V and 3 bases from J, leaving 15 bases between. The CDR3 runs to 15 residues. CDR3 sequence: CASSAYLTGEETQYF. CDR3 sequence (DNA): TGTGCCAGCAGTGCTTATTTGACAGGCGAAGAGACCCAGTACTTC.

The V gene is TRBV7-9, the J gene TRBJ1-2; possibly TRBD1 for D (5 bases). Germline V lookup: CDR1 SEHNR, CDR2 FQNEAQ (reference sequence). The CDR3 is made up of 15 amino acids. V lost 1 base to trimming and J lost 4 bases, with 13 bases between them. As DNA, the CDR3 is TGTGCCAGCAGCTTAGGTTGGGACGGAATCTATGGCTACACCTTC. It codes for CASSLGWDGIYGYTF. The variable domain in full, with the rest retrieved from reference TRBV7-9 and TRBJ1-2, is DTGVSQNPRHKITKRGQNVTFRCDPISEHNRLYWYRQTLGQGPEFLTYFQNEAQLEKSRLLSDRFSAERPKGSFSTLEIQRTEQGDSAMYLCASSLGWDGIYGYTFGSGTRLTVV.

This chain connects TRBV6-5 to TRBJ2-2, with 7 bases that match TRBD1. Germline values: CDR1 MNHEY, CDR2 SVGAGI. V gave up 2 bases and J gave up 3 bases; unmatched junction bases: 3. CDR3 length: 15 amino acids. Here the CDR3 DNA reads TGTGCCAGCAGTTACGAGGGGGCGGACACCGGGGAGCTGTTTTTT. Amino acid sequence: CASSYEGADTGELFF.

The rearrangement links TRBV28 to TRBJ2-2; weak D call: TRBD2 (5 bases). The CDR3 consists of 13 residues. Trimming cost V 6 bases and J 4 bases, with 9 bases left between them. Looked up from germline, CDR1 is MDHEN and CDR2 is SYDVKM. CDR3 bases: TGTGCCAGCAGCGACTACAGCACCGGGGAGCTGTTTTTT. This sequence encodes CASSDYSTGELFF.

The V call is TRBV20-1, the J call TRBJ2-7; 10 nucleotides match TRBD1. The CDR3 loop spans 13 amino acids. The ends lost 6 bases at V and 6 bases at J; junction bases unmatched: 8. CDR1 DFQATT and CDR2 SNEGSKA come from the germline V gene (reference sequence). The CDR3 region is CSATGQGTLEQYV. CDR3 nucleotide sequence: TGCAGTGCCACGGGACAGGGGACCCTCGAGCAGTACGTC.

The chain has TRBV5-6 and TRBJ2-7, with 7 bases fitting TRBD2. This CDR3 is 15 amino acids long. From germline, CDR1 is SGHDT and CDR2 YYEEEE. Germline trimming cut 5 bases from V and 2 bases from J; bases unmatched to any gene: 10. CDR3 sequence reads: CASRLQRGRAYEQYV. CDR3 coding DNA: TGTGCCAGCAGATTACAGCGGGGCAGGGCCTACGAGCAGTACGTC.

J is TRBJ2-3 and V is TRBV7-8, with D possibly being TRBD1 (6 bases). The V gene lost 2 bases and the J gene lost 5 bases, with 14 bases spanning the gap. Germline V gives CDR1 SGHVS, CDR2 FQNEAQ. This CDR3 has 15 residues. The CDR3 region has the DNA TGTGCCAGCAGCTTAAGGGCAGGGGAGAAAGATACGCAGTATTTT. As protein: CASSLRAGEKDTQYF.

This clonotype was counted once. The rearrangement joins TRBV2 to TRBJ2-3; TRBD1 agrees at 8 bases. Looked up from germline, CDR1 is SNHLY and CDR2 is FYNNEI. The trim removed 7 bases at V and 0 bases at J, leaving 9 bases unmatched. The CDR3 covers 16 residues. The CDR3 reads CASTLDRATSTDTQYF. CDR3 in DNA: TGTGCCAGCACCCTGGACAGGGCGACTAGCACAGATACGCAGTATTTT.

The chain combines TRBV24-1 with TRBJ2-1, with TRBD1 identical over 10 bases. The V segment lost 11 bases and the J segment 7 bases; nucleotides outside the gene matches: 7. Looked up from germline, CDR1 is KGHDR and CDR2 is SFDVKD. The length of the CDR3 is 13 residues. The CDR3 spells CAISGDRGNEQFF. CDR3 sequence (DNA): TGTGCCATTTCTGGGGACAGGGGTAATGAGCAGTTCTTC.

J is TRBJ2-7 and V is TRBV5-1, with TRBD1 identical over 10 bases. The germline V gene has CDR1 SGHRS and CDR2 YFSETQ. Trimming at V came to 4 bases and at J to 0 bases, leaving 7 bases not matched to a gene. The CDR3 runs 16 residues. CDR3 residues: CASSVMGQGTSYEQYF. The CDR3 DNA reads TGCGCCAGCAGCGTGATGGGACAGGGGACCTCCTACGAGCAGTACTTC.

This chain joins TRBV12-3 or TRBV12-4 and TRBJ1-4; TRBD1 matches at 8 bases. This CDR3 contains 14 residues. The ends lost 6 bases at V and 6 bases at J; junction bases unmatched: 6. CDR3 sequence reads: CASRSQGAYEKLFF. In DNA, the CDR3 is TGTGCCAGCAGGTCCCAGGGGGCATATGAAAAACTGTTTTTT.